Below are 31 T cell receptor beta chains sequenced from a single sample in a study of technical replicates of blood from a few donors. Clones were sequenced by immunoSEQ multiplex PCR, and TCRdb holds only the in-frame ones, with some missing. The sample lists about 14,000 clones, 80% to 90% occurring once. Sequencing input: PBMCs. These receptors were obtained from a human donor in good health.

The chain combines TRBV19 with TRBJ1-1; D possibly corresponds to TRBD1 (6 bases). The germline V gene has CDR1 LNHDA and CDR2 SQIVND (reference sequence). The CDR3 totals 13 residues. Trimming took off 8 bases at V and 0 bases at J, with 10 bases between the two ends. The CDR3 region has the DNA TGTGCCAGTCAGGACAGATTGAACACTGAAGCTTTCTTT. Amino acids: CASQDRLNTEAFF.

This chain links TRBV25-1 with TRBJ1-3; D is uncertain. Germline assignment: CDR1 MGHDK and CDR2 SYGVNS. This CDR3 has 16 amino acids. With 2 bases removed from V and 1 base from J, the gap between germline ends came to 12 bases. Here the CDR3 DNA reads TGTGCCAGCAGTGAAGATCGGCGGCATTCTGGAAACACCATATATTTT. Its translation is CASSEDRRHSGNTIYF. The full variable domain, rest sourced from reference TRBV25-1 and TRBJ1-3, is EADIYQTPRYLVIGTGKKITLECSQTMGHDKMYWYQQDPGMELHLIHYSYGVNSTEKGDLSSESTVSRIRTEHFPLTLESARPSHTSQYLCASSEDRRHSGNTIYFGEGSWLTVV.

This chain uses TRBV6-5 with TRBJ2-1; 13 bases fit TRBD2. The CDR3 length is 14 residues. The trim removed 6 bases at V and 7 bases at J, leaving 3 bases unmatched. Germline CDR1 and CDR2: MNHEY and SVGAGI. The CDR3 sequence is CASRRTSGRNEQFF. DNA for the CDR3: TGTGCCAGCAGAAGGACTAGCGGGAGAAATGAGCAGTTCTTC.

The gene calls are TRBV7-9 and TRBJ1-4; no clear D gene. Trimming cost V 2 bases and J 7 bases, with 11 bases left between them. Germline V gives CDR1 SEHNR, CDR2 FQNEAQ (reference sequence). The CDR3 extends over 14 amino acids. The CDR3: CASSLRRGSEKLFF. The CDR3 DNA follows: TGTGCCAGCAGCTTAAGACGAGGTAGTGAAAAACTGTTTTTT. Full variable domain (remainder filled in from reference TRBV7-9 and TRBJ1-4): DTGVSQNPRHKITKRGQNVTFRCDPISEHNRLYWYRQTLGQGPEFLTYFQNEAQLEKSRLLSDRFSAERPKGSFSTLEIQRTEQGDSAMYLCASSLRRGSEKLFFGSGTQLSVL.

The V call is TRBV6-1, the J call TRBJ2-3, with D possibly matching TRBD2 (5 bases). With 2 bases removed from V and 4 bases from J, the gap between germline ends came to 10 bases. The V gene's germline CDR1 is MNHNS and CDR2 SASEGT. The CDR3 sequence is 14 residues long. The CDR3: CASSESDSADTQYF. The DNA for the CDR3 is TGTGCCAGCAGTGAAAGTGATAGCGCAGATACGCAGTATTTT.

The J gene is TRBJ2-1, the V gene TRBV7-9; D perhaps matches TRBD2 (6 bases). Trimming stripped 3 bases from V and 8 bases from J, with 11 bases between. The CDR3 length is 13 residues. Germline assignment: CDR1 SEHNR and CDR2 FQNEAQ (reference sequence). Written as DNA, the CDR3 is TGTGCCAGCAGCTTGGGACTGAATGATGAGCAGTTCTTC. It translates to CASSLGLNDEQFF.

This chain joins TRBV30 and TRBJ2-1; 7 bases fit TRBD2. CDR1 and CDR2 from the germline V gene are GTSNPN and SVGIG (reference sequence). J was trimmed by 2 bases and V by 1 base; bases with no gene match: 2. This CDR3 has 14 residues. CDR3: CAWSGLATYNEQFF. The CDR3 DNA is TGTGCCTGGAGTGGACTAGCCACCTACAATGAGCAGTTCTTC.

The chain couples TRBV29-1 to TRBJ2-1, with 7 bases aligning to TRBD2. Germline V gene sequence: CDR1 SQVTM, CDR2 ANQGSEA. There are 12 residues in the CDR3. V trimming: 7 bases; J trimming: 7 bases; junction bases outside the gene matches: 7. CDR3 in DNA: TGCAGCGGCTTAGGCGGGAGTAATGAGCAGTTCTTC. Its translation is CSGLGGSNEQFF.

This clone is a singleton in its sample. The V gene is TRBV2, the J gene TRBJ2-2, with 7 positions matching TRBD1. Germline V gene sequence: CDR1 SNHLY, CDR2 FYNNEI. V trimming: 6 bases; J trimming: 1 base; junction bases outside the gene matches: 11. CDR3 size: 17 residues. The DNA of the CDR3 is TGTGCCAGCAGCCCCATCCCGGGACAGATGAACACCGGGGAGCTGTTTTTT. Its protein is CASSPIPGQMNTGELFF.

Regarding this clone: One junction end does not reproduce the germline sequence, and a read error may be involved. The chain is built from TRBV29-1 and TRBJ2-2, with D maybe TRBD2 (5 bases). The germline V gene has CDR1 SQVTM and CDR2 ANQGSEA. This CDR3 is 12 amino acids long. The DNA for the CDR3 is TGTACAGCCCGAGGGCCCACCGGGGAGCTGTTTTTT. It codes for CTARGPTGELFF.

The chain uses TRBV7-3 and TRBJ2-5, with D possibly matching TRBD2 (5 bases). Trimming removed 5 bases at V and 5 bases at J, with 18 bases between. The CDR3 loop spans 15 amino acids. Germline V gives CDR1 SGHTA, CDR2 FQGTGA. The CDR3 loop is CASSPSGTSWETQYF. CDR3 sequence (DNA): TGTGCCAGCAGCCCCTCGGGAACTAGTTGGGAGACCCAGTACTTC.

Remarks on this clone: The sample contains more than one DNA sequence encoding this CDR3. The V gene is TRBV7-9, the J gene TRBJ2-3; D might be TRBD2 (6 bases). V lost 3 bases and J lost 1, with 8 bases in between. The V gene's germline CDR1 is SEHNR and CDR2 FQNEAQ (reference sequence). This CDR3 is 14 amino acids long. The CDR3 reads CASSLTGGTDTQYF. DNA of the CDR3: TGTGCCAGCAGCTTGACGGGGGGCACAGATACGCAGTATTTT.

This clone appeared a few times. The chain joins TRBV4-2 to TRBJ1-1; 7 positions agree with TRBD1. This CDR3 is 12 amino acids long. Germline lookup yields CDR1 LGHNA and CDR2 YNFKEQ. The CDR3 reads CAAGGRSTEAFF. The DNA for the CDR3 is TGTGCAGCAGGGGGGCGCAGCACTGAAGCTTTCTTT.

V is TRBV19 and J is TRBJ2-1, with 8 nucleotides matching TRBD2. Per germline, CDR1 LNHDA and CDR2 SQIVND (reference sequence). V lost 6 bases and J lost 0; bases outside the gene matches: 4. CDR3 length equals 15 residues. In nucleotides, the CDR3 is TGTGCCAGTAGCAAAACTAGCGGCTCCTACAATGAGCAGTTCTTC. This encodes CASSKTSGSYNEQFF.

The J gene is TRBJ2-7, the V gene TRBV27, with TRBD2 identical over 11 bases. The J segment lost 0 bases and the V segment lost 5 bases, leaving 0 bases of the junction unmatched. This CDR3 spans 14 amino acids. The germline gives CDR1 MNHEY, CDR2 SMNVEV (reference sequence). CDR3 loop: CASSTSGSSYEQYF. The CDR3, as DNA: TGTGCCAGCAGTACTAGCGGGAGCTCCTACGAGCAGTACTTC.

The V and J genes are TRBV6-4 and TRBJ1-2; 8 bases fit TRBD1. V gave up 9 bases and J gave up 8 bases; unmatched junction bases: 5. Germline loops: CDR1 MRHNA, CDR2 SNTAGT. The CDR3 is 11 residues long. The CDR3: CARLRDRGYTF. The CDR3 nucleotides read TGTGCCAGGCTGAGGGACAGGGGCTACACCTTC.

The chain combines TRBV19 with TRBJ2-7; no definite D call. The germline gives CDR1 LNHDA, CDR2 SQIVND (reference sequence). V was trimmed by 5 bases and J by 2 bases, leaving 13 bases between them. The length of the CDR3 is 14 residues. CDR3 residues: CASSFSGSPYEQYF. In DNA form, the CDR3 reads TGTGCCAGTAGTTTCTCCGGGTCTCCCTACGAGCAGTACTTC.

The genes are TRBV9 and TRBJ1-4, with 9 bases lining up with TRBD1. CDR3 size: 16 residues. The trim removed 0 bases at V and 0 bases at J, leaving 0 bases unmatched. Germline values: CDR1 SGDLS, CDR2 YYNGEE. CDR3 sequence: CASSVGTGATNEKLFF. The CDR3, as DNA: TGTGCCAGCAGCGTAGGGACAGGGGCAACTAATGAAAAACTGTTTTTT.

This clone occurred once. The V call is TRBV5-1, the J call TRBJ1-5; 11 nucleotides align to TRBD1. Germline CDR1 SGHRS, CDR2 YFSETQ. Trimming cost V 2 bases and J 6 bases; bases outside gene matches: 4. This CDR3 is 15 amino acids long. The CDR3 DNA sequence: TGCGCCAGCAGCTTCGACGGGACAGGGGGTCAGCCCCAGCATTTT. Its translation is CASSFDGTGGQPQHF.

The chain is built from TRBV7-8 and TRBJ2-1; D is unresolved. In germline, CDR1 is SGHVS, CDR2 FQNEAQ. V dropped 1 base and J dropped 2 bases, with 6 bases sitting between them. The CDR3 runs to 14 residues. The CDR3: CASSLGVPYNEQFF. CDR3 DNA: TGTGCCAGCAGCTTAGGAGTCCCCTACAATGAGCAGTTCTTC.

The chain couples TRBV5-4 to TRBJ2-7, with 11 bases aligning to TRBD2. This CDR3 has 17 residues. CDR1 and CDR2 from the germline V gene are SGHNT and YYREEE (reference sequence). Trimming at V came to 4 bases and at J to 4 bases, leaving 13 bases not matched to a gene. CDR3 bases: TGTGCCAGCAGCGAGGGACTAGCGGCTACCTCGGGGTACGAGCAGTACTTC. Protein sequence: CASSEGLAATSGYEQYF.

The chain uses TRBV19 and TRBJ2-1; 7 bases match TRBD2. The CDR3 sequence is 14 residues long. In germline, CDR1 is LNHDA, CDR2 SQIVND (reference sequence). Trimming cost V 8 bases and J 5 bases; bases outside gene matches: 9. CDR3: CASAYWEGDNEQFF. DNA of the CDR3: TGTGCCAGTGCCTACTGGGAGGGAGACAATGAGCAGTTCTTC.

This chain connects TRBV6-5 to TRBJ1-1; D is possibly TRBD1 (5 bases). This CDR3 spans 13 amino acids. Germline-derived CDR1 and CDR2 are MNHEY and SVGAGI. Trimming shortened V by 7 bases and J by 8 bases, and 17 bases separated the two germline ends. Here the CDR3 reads CASNRVGASEAFF. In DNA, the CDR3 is TGTGCCAGCAATCGCGTTGGGGCGTCCGAAGCTTTCTTT.

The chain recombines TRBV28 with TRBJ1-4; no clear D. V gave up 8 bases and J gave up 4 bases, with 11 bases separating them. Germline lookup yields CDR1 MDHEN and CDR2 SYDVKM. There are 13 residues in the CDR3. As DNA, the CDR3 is TGTGCCAGCGGAGGTGATCATAATGAAAAACTGTTTTTT. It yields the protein CASGGDHNEKLFF.

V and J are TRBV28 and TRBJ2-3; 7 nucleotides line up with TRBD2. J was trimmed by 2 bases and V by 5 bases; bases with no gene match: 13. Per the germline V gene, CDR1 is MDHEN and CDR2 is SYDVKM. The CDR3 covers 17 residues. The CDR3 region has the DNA TGTGCCAGCAGTGGCCGCGGGAGAGAGACCTTCACAGATACGCAGTATTTT. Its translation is CASSGRGRETFTDTQYF.

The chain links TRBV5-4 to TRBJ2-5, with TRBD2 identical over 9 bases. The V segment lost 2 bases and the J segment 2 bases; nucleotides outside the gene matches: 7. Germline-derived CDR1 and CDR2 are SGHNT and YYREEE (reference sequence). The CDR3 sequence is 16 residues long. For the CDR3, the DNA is TGTGCCAGCAGCTTTCTCACTAGCGGGCAACAAGAGACCCAGTACTTC. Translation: CASSFLTSGQQETQYF. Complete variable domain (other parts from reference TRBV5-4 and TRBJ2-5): ETGVTQSPTHLIKTRGQQVTLRCSSQSGHNTVSWYQQALGQGPQFIFQYYREEENGRGNFPPRFSGLQFPNYSSELNVNALELDDSALYLCASSFLTSGQQETQYFGPGTRLLVL.

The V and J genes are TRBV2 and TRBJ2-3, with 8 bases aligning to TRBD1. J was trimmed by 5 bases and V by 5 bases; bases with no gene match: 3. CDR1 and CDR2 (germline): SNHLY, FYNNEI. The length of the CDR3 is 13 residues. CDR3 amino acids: CASSKQGGDTQYF. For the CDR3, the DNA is TGTGCCAGCAGTAAACAGGGGGGAGATACGCAGTATTTT.

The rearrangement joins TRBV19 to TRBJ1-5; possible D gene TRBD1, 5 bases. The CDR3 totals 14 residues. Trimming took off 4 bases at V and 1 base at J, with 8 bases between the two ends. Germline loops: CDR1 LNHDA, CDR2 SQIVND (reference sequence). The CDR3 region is CASSTGRSNQPQHF. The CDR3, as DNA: TGTGCCAGTAGTACAGGGAGGAGCAATCAGCCCCAGCATTTT.

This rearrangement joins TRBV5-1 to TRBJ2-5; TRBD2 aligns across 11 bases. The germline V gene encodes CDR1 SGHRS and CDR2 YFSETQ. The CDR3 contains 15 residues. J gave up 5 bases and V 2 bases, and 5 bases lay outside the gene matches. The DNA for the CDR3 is TGCGCCAGCAGCTTTACTAGCGGGAGTTTTGAGACCCAGTACTTC. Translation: CASSFTSGSFETQYF. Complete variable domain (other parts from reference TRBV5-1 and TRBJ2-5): KAGVTQTPRYLIKTRGQQVTLSCSPISGHRSVSWYQQTPGQGLQFLFEYFSETQRNKGNFPGRFSGRQFSNSRSEMNVSTLELGDSALYLCASSFTSGSFETQYFGPGTRLLVL.

CDR3 in DNA: TGCGCCAGCAGCTTGAATAGCGGGAGCAACACCGGGGAGCTGTTTTTT. Protein: CASSLNSGSNTGELFF. V is TRBV5-1 and J is TRBJ2-2, with 9 bases aligning to TRBD2. V shed 1 base, J shed 2 bases, and the junction held 3 bases outside the gene matches. CDR3 length: 16 amino acids. Germline V CDR1 and CDR2: SGHRS, YFSETQ.

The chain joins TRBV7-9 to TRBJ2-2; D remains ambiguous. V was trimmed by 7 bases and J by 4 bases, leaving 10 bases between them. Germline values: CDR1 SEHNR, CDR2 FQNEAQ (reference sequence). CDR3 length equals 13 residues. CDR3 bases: TGTGCCAGCAACCCCTCCGGCACCGGGGAGCTGTTTTTT. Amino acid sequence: CASNPSGTGELFF.